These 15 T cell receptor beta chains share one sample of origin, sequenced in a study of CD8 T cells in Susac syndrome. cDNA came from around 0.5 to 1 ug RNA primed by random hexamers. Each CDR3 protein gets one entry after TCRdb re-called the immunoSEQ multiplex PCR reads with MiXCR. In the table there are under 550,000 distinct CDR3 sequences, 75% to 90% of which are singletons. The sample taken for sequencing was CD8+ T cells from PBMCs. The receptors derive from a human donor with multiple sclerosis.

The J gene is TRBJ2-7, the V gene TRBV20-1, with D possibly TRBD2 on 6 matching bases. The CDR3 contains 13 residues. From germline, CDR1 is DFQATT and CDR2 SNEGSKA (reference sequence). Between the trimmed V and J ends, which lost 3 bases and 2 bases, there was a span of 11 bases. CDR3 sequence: CSARGTDTYEQYF. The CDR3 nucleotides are TGCAGTGCTAGGGGGACTGATACCTACGAGCAGTACTTC.

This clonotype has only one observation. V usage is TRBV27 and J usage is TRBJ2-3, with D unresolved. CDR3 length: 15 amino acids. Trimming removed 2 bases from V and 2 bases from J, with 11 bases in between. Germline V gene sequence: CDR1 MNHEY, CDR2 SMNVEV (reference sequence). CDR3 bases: TGTGCCAGCAGTTTACCAGAGAACCCCACAGATACGCAGTATTTT. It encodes CASSLPENPTDTQYF.

Here the CDR3 reads CASSLGQGGHEQYF. The CDR3 nucleotides read TGTGCCAGCAGCCTAGGACAGGGCGGTCACGAGCAGTACTTC. The gene calls are TRBV5-5 and TRBJ2-7, with TRBD1 matching 8 bases. V lost 4 bases to trimming and J lost 5 bases; unmatched junction nucleotides: 8. Germline V CDR1 and CDR2: SGHKS, YYEKEE (reference sequence). This CDR3 is built from 14 residues.

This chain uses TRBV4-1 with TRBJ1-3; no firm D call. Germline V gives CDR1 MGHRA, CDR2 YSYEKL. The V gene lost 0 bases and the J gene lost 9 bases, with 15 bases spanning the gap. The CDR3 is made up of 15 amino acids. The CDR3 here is CASSQDWPQPGTIYF. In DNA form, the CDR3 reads TGCGCCAGCAGCCAAGATTGGCCTCAGCCCGGCACCATATATTTT.

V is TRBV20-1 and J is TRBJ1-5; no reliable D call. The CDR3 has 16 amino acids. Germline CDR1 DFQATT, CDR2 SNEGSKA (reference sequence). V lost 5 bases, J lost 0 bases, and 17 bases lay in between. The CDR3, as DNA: TGCAGTGCTCGACTACTGGACGGGGATAGCAATCAGCCCCAGCATTTT. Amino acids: CSARLLDGDSNQPQHF.

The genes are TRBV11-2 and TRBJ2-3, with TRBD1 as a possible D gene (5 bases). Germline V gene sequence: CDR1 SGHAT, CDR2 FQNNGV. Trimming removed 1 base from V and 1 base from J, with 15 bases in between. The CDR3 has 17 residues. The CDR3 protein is CASSLVRAGLRTDTQYF. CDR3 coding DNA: TGTGCCAGCAGCTTAGTTCGTGCAGGGCTGCGCACAGATACGCAGTATTTT.

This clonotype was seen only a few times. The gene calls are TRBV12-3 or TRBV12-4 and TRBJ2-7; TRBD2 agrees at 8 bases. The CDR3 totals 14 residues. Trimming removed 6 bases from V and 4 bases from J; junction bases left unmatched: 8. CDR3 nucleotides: TGTGCCAGCAGCCCCCCGGGACTAGAATACGAGCAGTACTTC. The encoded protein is CASSPPGLEYEQYF.

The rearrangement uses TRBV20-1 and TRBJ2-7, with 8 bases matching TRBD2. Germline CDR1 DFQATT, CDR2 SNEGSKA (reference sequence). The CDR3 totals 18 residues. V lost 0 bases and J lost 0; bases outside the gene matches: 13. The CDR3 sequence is CSARDLNGRALSSYEQYF. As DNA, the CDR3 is TGCAGTGCTAGAGATCTGAACGGGAGGGCTCTCAGCTCCTACGAGCAGTACTTC.

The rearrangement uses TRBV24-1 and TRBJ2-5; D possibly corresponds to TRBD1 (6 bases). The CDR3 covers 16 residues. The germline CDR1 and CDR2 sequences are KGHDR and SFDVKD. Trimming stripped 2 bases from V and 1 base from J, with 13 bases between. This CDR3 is CATSDSTGISQETQYF. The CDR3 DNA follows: TGTGCCACCAGTGATTCGACAGGTATCAGCCAAGAGACCCAGTACTTC.

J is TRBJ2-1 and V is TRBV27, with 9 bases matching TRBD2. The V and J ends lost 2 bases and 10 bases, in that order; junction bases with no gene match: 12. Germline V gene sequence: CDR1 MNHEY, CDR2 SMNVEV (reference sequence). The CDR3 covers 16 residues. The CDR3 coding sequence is TGTGCCAGCAGTTTAACGTCCGCGGTAGCGGGAGACGAGCAGTTCTTC. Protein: CASSLTSAVAGDEQFF.

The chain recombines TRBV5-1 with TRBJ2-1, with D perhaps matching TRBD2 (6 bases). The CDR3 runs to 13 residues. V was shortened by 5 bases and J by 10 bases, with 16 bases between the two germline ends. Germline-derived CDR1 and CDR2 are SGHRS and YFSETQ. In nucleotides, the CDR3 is TGCGCCAGCAGAGCGGAGGGCCCACGGGAGCAGTTCTTC. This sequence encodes CASRAEGPREQFF.

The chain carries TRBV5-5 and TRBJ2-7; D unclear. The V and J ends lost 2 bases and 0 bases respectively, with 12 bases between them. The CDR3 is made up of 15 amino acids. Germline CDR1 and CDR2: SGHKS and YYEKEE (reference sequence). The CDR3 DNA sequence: TGTGCCAGCAGCTTTACCTCGGACGGCTCCTACGAGCAGTACTTC. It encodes CASSFTSDGSYEQYF.

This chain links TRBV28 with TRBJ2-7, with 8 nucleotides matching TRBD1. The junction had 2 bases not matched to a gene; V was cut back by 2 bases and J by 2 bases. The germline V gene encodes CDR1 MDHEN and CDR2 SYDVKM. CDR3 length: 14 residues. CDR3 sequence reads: CASSLVRGPYEQYF. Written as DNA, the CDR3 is TGTGCCAGCAGTTTAGTCAGGGGGCCCTACGAGCAGTACTTC.

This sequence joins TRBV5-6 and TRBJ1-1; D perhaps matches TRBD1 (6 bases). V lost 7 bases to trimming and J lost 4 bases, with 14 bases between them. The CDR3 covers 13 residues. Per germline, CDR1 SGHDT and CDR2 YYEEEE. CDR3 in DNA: TGTGCCAGCGAACAGGGAATTGGCACTGAAGCTTTCTTT. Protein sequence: CASEQGIGTEAFF. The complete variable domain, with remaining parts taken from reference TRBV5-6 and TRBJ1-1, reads DAGVTQSPTHLIKTRGQQVTLRCSPKSGHDTVSWYQQALGQGPQFIFQYYEEEERQRGNFPDRFSGHQFPNYSSELNVNALLLGDSALYLCASEQGIGTEAFFGQGTRLTVV.

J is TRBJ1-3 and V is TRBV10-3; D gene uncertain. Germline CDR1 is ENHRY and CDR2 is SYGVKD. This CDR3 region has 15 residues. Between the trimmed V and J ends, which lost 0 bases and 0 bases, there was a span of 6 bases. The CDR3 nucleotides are TGTGCCATCAGTGAGTCCGTTGGCTCTGGAAACACCATATATTTT. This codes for CAISESVGSGNTIYF.